The 18 T cell receptor beta chains below come from one sample, sequenced in a study of OX40 agonist ivuxolimab in advanced cancers. TCRdb's copy holds only in-frame clones and misses some; the assay was immunoSEQ multiplex PCR. The data show some 89,000 clones, about 86% seen once. The source was CD4+ or CD8+ T cells sorted from blood, collected in a trial of the OX40 agonist ivuxolimab. Receptor source: an adult with an advanced solid tumor such as melanoma, head and neck, liver or kidney cancer.

This clone was seen only a few times. The V gene is TRBV5-4, the J gene TRBJ2-7; 10 bases map to TRBD1. The length of the CDR3 is 13 residues. Unmatched junction bases numbered 7, after V lost 4 bases and J lost 9 bases. CDR1 SGHNT and CDR2 YYREEE come from the germline V gene (reference sequence). CDR3 coding DNA: TGTGCCAGCAGCCCAGGACAGGGGGGTGGGCAGTACTTC. Protein: CASSPGQGGGQYF. Looking up the rest from reference TRBV5-4 and TRBJ2-7 gives the full variable domain: ETGVTQSPTHLIKTRGQQVTLRCSSQSGHNTVSWYQQALGQGPQFIFQYYREEENGRGNFPPRFSGLQFPNYSSELNVNALELDDSALYLCASSPGQGGGQYFGPGTRLTVT.

Only one count was recorded for this clone. CDR3: CASSRGPVGANVLTF. CDR3 bases: TGTGCCAGCAGTCGGGGGCCTGTTGGGGCCAACGTCCTGACTTTC. V is TRBV9 and J is TRBJ2-6; D may match TRBD1 or TRBD2 (6 bases each). Deletions cut 5 bases from V and 3 bases from J, with 12 bases between. The length of the CDR3 is 15 residues. Germline V gene sequence: CDR1 SGDLS, CDR2 YYNGEE.

This sequence joins TRBV2 and TRBJ1-6, with unresolved D. Per germline, CDR1 SNHLY and CDR2 FYNNEI. The CDR3 runs 15 residues. V shed 2 bases and J shed 0 bases, with 5 bases lying between them. The CDR3 is CASSETSSYNSPLHF. The CDR3, as DNA: TGTGCCAGCAGTGAAACAAGCTCCTATAATTCACCCCTCCACTTT.

The V and J genes are TRBV5-1 and TRBJ1-2; a possible D gene is TRBD1 (5 bases). Germline CDR1 SGHRS, CDR2 YFSETQ. V dropped 0 bases and J dropped 3 bases, with 12 bases sitting between them. This CDR3 comprises 15 residues. For the CDR3, the DNA is TGCGCCAGCAGCTTGGGCGGGGCGGGCGACTATGGCTACACCTTC. Amino acid sequence: CASSLGGAGDYGYTF.

Only a few counts were recorded for this clone. The gene calls are TRBV6-6 and TRBJ1-5; D is undetermined. Trimming left V 5 bases short and J 6 bases short, with 14 bases between. The CDR3 is made up of 14 amino acids. Germline CDR1 MNHNY, CDR2 SVGAGI (reference sequence). The CDR3 DNA sequence: TGTGCCAGCAGTCAAAACCCTTTCCTTCAGCCCCAGCATTTT. This encodes CASSQNPFLQPQHF.

The V call is TRBV5-4, the J call TRBJ2-7; D is undetermined. Trimming stripped 5 bases from V and 5 bases from J, with 11 bases between. Germline lookup yields CDR1 SGHNT and CDR2 YYREEE (reference sequence). The CDR3 has 12 amino acids. The CDR3 nucleotides read TGTGCCAGCAGTGTCCCTCGGAACGAGCAGTACTTC. As protein: CASSVPRNEQYF. The full variable domain, completed using reference TRBV5-4 and TRBJ2-7, is ETGVTQSPTHLIKTRGQQVTLRCSSQSGHNTVSWYQQALGQGPQFIFQYYREEENGRGNFPPRFSGLQFPNYSSELNVNALELDDSALYLCASSVPRNEQYFGPGTRLTVT.

The chain employs TRBV28 and TRBJ1-5; D not certain. The CDR3 is 12 amino acids. In germline, CDR1 is MDHEN, CDR2 SYDVKM. Between the trimmed V and J ends, which lost 4 bases and 5 bases, there was a span of 6 bases. The CDR3 spells CASSSPDQPQHF. The CDR3 DNA sequence: TGTGCCAGCAGTTCCCCGGATCAGCCCCAGCATTTT.

The genes are TRBV30 and TRBJ1-2; D is perhaps TRBD1 (5 bases). Trimming cost V 2 bases and J 2 bases, with 12 bases left between them. Germline V gene sequence: CDR1 GTSNPN, CDR2 SVGIG (reference sequence). This CDR3 is 14 amino acids long. The CDR3 loop reads CAWSNGGENYGYTF. CDR3 DNA sequence: TGTGCCTGGAGTAACGGGGGGGAGAACTATGGCTACACCTTC.

The chain joins TRBV2 to TRBJ2-7, with 8 bases that match TRBD1. The CDR3 length is 16 residues. Germline values: CDR1 SNHLY, CDR2 FYNNEI. The J segment lost 9 bases and the V segment lost 3 bases, leaving 16 bases of the junction unmatched. CDR3 residues: CASSDGSARGRDAQYF. CDR3 coding DNA: TGTGCCAGCAGTGACGGGTCGGCCAGGGGGCGCGATGCGCAGTACTTC.

The chain is built from TRBV28 and TRBJ1-4; D is uncertain. The CDR3 sequence is 12 residues long. The germline V gene encodes CDR1 MDHEN and CDR2 SYDVKM. Trimming removed 5 bases from V and 8 bases from J, with 9 bases in between. CDR3 DNA: TGTGCCAGCAGTCCAGTTGAAGAAAAACTGTTTTTT. Its protein product is CASSPVEEKLFF. Full variable domain (remainder filled in from reference TRBV28 and TRBJ1-4): DVKVTQSSRYLVKRTGEKVFLECVQDMDHENMFWYRQDPGLGLRLIYFSYDVKMKEKGDIPEGYSVSREKKERFSLILESASTNQTSMYLCASSPVEEKLFFGSGTQLSVL.

The chain employs TRBV6-5 and TRBJ2-3; TRBD2 matches 9 bases. The V gene's germline CDR1 is MNHEY and CDR2 SVGAGI. This CDR3 region has 14 residues. V was pared by 8 bases and J by 2 bases, with 5 bases of the junction left unmatched. The CDR3 DNA follows: TGTGCCAGCGGGGCTAGCGGGGCCACAGATACGCAGTATTTT. Its protein is CASGASGATDTQYF.

This chain joins TRBV30 and TRBJ1-2; TRBD1 matches 8 bases. V lost 5 bases to trimming and J lost 6 bases; unmatched junction nucleotides: 8. This CDR3 region has 13 residues. Germline V gene data show CDR1 as GTSNPN and CDR2 as SVGIG (reference sequence). The CDR3 loop reads CAWAGQAMDGYTF. CDR3 sequence (DNA): TGTGCCTGGGCGGGACAGGCGATGGATGGCTACACCTTC.

The V gene is TRBV28, the J gene TRBJ2-5; D gene unclear. Between the trimmed V and J ends, which lost 6 bases and 1 base, there was a span of 15 bases. Germline CDR1 and CDR2: MDHEN and SYDVKM. The CDR3 is 15 residues long. Here the CDR3 DNA reads TGTGCCAGCAGCCCGCTGGATCCAATCCAAGAGACCCAGTACTTC. This translates into CASSPLDPIQETQYF.

The J gene is TRBJ1-5, the V gene TRBV10-3, with TRBD1 as a possible D gene (6 bases). Per germline, CDR1 ENHRY and CDR2 SYGVKD. This CDR3 is 14 amino acids long. Trimming stripped 10 bases from V and 4 bases from J, with 17 bases between. The CDR3 loop reads CATTGAGNNQPQHF. The DNA for the CDR3 is TGTGCCACCACGGGGGCGGGGAATAATCAGCCCCAGCATTTT.

This rearrangement joins TRBV7-9 to TRBJ2-5; 8 nucleotides line up with TRBD1. CDR1 is SEHNR and CDR2 is FQNEAQ in the germline V gene (reference sequence). V was pared by 5 bases and J by 4 bases, with 12 bases of the junction left unmatched. This CDR3 comprises 16 residues. The CDR3 sequence is CASSTSTGEVLETQYF. The CDR3 DNA follows: TGTGCCAGCAGCACCTCGACAGGGGAGGTATTAGAGACCCAGTACTTC.

This clone was seen a few times. This chain connects TRBV6-5 to TRBJ2-7; no clear D. Germline V gene lookup returns CDR1 MNHEY and CDR2 SVGAGI. CDR3 length: 14 amino acids. The V and J ends lost 2 bases and 1 base respectively, with 9 bases between them. CDR3 coding DNA: TGTGCCAGCAGTTACGGGCCGGAGTCCTACGAGCAGTACTTC. Translated: CASSYGPESYEQYF.

The chain carries TRBV5-1 and TRBJ2-5, with D possibly matching TRBD2 (6 bases). This CDR3 region has 13 residues. Germline V gene sequence: CDR1 SGHRS, CDR2 YFSETQ. V lost 5 bases and J 2 bases, leaving 10 bases between the germline ends. The CDR3 here is CASRRDSQETQYF. The DNA of the CDR3 is TGCGCCAGCAGGCGGGACTCTCAAGAGACCCAGTACTTC.

This clone occurred once. This chain links TRBV5-1 with TRBJ2-2, with D perhaps being TRBD1 or TRBD2 (6 bases each). CDR1 and CDR2 from the germline V gene are SGHRS and YFSETQ. The ends were cut back, 2 bases at V and 1 base at J, with 18 bases in the middle. The CDR3 extends over 18 amino acids. For the CDR3, the DNA is TGCGCCAGCAGCTTCCTGGCACTAGGGGGGCAGAACACCGGGGAGCTGTTTTTT. Its protein product is CASSFLALGGQNTGELFF.